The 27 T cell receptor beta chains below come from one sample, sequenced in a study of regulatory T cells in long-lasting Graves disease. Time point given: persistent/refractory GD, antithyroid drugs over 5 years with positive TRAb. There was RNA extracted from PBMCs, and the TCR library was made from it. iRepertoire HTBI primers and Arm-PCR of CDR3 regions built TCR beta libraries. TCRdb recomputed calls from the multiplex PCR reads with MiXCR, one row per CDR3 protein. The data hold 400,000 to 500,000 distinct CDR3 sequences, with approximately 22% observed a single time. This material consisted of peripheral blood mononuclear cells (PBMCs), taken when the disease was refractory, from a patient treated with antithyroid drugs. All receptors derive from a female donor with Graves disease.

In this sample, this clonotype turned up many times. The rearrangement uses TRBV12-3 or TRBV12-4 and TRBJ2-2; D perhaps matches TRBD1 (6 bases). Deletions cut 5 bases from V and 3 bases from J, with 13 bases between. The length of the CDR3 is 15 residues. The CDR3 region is CASSLLGQHTGELFF. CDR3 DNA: TGTGCCAGCAGTCTTTTAGGACAGCACACCGGGGAGCTGTTTTTT.

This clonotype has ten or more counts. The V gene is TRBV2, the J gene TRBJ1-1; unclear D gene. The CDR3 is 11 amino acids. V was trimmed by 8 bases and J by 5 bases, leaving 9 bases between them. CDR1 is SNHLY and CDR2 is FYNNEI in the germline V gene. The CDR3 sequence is CASLTGTEAFF. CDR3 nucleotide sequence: TGTGCCAGCCTAACGGGGACTGAAGCTTTCTTT.

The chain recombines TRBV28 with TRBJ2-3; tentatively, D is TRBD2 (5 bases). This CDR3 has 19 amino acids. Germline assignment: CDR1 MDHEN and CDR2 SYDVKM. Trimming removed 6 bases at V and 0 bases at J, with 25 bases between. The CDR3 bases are TGTGCCAGCAGCCCGTCTAGAGGGCAGCGTCTCCCTAGCACAGATACGCAGTATTTT. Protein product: CASSPSRGQRLPSTDTQYF.

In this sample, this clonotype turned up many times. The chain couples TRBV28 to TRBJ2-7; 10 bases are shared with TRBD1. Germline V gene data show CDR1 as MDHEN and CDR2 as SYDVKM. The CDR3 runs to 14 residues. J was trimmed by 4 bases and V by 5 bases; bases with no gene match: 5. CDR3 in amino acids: CASSPGQGWYEQYF. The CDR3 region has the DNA TGTGCCAGCAGTCCGGGACAGGGGTGGTACGAGCAGTACTTC.

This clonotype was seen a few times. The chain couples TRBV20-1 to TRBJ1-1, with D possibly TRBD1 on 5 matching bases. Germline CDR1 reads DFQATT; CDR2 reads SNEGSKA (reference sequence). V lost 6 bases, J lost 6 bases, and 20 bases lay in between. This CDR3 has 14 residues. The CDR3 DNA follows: TGCAGTGCCGAGACGGCGGCAGGGAGTTCTGAAGCTTTCTTT. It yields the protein CSAETAAGSSEAFF.

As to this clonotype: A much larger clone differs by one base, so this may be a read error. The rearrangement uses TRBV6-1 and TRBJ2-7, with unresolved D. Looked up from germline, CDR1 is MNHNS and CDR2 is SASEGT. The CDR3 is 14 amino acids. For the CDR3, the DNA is TGTGCCAGCAGTGAAGCGCGCCTAGGCTACGAGCAGTGCTTC. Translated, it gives CASSEARLGYEQCF.

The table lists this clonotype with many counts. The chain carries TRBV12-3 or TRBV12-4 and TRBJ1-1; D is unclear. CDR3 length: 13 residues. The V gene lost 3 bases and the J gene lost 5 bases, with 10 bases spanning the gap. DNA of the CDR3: TGTGCCAGCAGTTTCTCCGGGGTAACTGAAGCTTTCTTT. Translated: CASSFSGVTEAFF.

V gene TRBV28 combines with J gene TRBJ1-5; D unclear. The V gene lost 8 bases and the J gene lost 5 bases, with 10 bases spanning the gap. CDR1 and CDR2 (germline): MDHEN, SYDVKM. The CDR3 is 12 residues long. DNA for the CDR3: TGTGCCAGCTCCACGGCTCATCAGCCCCAGCATTTT. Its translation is CASSTAHQPQHF.

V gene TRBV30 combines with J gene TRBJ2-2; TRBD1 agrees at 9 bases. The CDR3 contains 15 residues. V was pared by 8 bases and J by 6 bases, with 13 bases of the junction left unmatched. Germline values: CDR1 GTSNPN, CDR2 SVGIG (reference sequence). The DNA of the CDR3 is TGTGCCCTTAATCCGGGACAGGGAAAGGCCGGGGAGCTGTTTTTT. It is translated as CALNPGQGKAGELFF.

CDR3 in amino acids: CASSLSRNNSPLHF. The DNA of the CDR3 is TGTGCCAGCAGCTTGAGCCGGAATAATTCACCCCTCCACTTT. V is TRBV5-6 and J is TRBJ1-6; D is undetermined. The V end lost 1 base, the J end lost 5 bases, and 7 bases lay between the germline ends. CDR3 size: 14 residues. Germline CDR1 and CDR2: SGHDT and YYEEEE. Full variable domain (outside the CDR3, taken from reference TRBV5-6 and TRBJ1-6): DAGVTQSPTHLIKTRGQQVTLRCSPKSGHDTVSWYQQALGQGPQFIFQYYEEEERQRGNFPDRFSGHQFPNYSSELNVNALLLGDSALYLCASSLSRNNSPLHFGNGTRLTVT.

This chain's CDR3 is CASTQNGGSEAFF. The CDR3 coding sequence is TGTGCCAGCACCCAAAACGGGGGCTCTGAAGCTTTCTTT. The chain is built from TRBV2 and TRBJ1-1, with D possibly matching TRBD1 (6 bases). This CDR3 spans 13 amino acids. Germline V CDR1 and CDR2: SNHLY, FYNNEI. Trimming removed 7 bases from V and 6 bases from J, with 15 bases in between.

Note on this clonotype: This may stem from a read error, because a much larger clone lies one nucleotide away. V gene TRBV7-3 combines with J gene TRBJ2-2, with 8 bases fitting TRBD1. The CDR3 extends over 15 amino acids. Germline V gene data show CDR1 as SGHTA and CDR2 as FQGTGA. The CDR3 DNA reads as TGTGCCAGCAGCTTGACAGGGGCGGACACCGGGGAGCTGGTTTTT. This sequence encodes CASSLTGADTGELVF.

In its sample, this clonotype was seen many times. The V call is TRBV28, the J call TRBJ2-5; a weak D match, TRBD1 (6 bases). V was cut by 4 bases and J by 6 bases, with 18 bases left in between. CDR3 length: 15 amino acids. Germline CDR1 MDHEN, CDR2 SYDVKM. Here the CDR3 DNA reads TGTGCCAGCAGTTCCTACAGGGTTGGTTCGAAGACCCAGTACTTC. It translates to CASSSYRVGSKTQYF.

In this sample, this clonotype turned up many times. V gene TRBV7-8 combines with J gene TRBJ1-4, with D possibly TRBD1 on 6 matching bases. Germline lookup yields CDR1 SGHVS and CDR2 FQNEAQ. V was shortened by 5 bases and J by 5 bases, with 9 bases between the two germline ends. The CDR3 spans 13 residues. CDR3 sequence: CASSRGGNEKLFF. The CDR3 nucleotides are TGTGCCAGCAGCAGGGGGGGGAATGAAAAACTGTTTTTT.

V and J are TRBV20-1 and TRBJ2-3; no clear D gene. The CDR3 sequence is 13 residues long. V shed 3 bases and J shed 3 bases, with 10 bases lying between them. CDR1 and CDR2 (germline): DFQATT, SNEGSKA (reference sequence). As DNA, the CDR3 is TGCAGTGCTAGTTCTACAGCGACAGATACGCAGTATTTT. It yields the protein CSASSTATDTQYF.

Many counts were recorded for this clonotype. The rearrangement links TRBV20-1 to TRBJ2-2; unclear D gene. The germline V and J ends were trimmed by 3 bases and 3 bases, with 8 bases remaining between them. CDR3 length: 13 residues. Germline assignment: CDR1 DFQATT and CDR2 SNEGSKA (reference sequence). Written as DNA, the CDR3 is TGCAGTGCTAGTACCTTGGACACCGGGGAGCTGTTTTTT. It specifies CSASTLDTGELFF.

CDR3 sequence: CASGIADRGQVSGNTIYF. The CDR3 region has the DNA TGTGCCAGCGGGATCGCGGACAGGGGGCAAGTCTCTGGAAACACCATATATTTT. The chain is built from TRBV9 and TRBJ1-3; 11 bases are shared with TRBD1. Germline values: CDR1 SGDLS, CDR2 YYNGEE. The trim removed 7 bases at V and 0 bases at J, leaving 12 bases unmatched. CDR3 length: 18 amino acids.

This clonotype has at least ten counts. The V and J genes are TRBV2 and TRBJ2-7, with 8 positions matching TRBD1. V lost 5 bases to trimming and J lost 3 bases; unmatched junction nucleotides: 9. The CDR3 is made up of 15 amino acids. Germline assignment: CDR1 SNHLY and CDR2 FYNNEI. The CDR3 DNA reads TGTGCCAGCAGTCCACAGGACAGGGACCACTACGAGCAGTACTTC. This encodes CASSPQDRDHYEQYF.

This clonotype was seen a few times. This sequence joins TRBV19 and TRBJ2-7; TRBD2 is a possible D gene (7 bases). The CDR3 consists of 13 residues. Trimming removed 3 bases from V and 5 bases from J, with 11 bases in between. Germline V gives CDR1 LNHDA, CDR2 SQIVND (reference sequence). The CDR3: CASSIAGANEQYF. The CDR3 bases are TGTGCCAGTAGTATCGCGGGGGCCAACGAGCAGTACTTC.

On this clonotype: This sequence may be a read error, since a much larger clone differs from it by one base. CDR3 sequence (DNA): TGTGCCACCAGCAGAGGAGGGACAGGGGATCGCCATCCCCAGCATTTT. Translated: CATSRGGTGDRHPQHF. V gene TRBV15 combines with J gene TRBJ1-5, with 10 positions matching TRBD1. The germline V gene has CDR1 LNHNV and CDR2 YYDKDF (reference sequence). The CDR3 length is 16 residues. The trim removed 1 base at V and 10 bases at J, leaving 10 bases unmatched.

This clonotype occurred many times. CDR3 loop: CASSIVGGSNQPQHF. In DNA, the CDR3 is TGTGCCAGCAGTATTGTGGGGGGAAGCAATCAGCCCCAGCATTTT. The J gene is TRBJ1-5, the V gene TRBV6-1, with D perhaps matching TRBD1 (5 bases). Germline-derived CDR1 and CDR2 are MNHNS and SASEGT. V lost 5 bases, J lost 1 base, and 12 bases lay in between. There are 15 residues in the CDR3.

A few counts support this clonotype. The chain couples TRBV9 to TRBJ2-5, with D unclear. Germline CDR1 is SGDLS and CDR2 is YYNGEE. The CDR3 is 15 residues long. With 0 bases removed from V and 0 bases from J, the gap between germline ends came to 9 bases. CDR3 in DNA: TGTGCCAGCAGCGTAGCCGGGTCCTACCAAGAGACCCAGTACTTC. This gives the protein CASSVAGSYQETQYF.

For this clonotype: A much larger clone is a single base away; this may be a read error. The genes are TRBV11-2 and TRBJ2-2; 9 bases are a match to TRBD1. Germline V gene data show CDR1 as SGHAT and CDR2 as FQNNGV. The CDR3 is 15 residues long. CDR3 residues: CASSSGQGRIGEQFF. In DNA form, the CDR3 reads TGTGCCAGCAGCTCTGGACAGGGGCGTATCGGGGAGCAGTTTTTT.

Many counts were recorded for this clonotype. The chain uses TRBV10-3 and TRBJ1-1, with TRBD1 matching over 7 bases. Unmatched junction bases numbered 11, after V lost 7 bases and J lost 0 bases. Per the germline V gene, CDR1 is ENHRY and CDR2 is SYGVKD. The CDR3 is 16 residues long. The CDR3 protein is CAITEETGRMNTEAFF. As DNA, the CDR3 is TGTGCCATCACCGAAGAGACAGGGAGGATGAACACTGAAGCTTTCTTT.

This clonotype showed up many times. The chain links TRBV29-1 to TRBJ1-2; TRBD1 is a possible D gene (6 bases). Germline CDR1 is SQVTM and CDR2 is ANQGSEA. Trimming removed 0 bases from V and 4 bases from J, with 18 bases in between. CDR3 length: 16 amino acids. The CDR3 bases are TGCAGCGTTGAAGATTCAAGGACAGCTTTCGGCTATGGCTACACCTTC. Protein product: CSVEDSRTAFGYGYTF.

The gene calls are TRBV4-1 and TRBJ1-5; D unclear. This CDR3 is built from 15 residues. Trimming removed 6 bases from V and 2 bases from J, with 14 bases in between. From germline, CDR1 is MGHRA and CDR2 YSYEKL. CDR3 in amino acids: CASRRTGDGNQPQHF. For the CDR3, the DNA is TGCGCCAGCAGGCGCACGGGAGATGGCAATCAGCCCCAGCATTTT.

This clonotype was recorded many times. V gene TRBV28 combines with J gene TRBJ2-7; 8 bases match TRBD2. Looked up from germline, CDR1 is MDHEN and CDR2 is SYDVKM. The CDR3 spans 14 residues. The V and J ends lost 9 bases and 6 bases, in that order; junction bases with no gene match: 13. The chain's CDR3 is CASSPGLVLFEQYF. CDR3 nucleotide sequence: TGTGCCAGTTCCCCGGGACTAGTCCTATTCGAGCAGTACTTC. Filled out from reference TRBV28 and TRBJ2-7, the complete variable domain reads DVKVTQSSRYLVKRTGEKVFLECVQDMDHENMFWYRQDPGLGLRLIYFSYDVKMKEKGDIPEGYSVSREKKERFSLILESASTNQTSMYLCASSPGLVLFEQYFGPGTRLTVT.